A selection of T cell receptor beta chains follows, all from one sample in a study of molecular identifiers for immune sequencing clone quantification. A single record per CDR3 protein comes from TCRdb applying MiXCR to the PCR reads. The data hold about 640,000 distinct CDR3 sequences, with about 20% observed a single time. Input material: naive CD8+ T cells from blood, with Jurkat cell RNA spiked in. Receptors originate from a human donor in good health. Some libraries in this study had Jurkat cell RNA spiked in. Each CDR3 is given with its conserved first and last residue. The D gene is left open where the match is weak.

cdr3_aa d_call v_call
CASSQVYRTDSYEQYF - TRBV4-3
CASSPGLAGGPASSYEQYF TRBD2 TRBV7-2
CASSVTGLAGGPGANVLTF TRBD2 TRBV19
CASSSPPGDTQYF - TRBV5-1
CASSPSLASTGELFF - TRBV4-3
CASSLERGGNEQFF TRBD2 TRBV12-3/TRBV12-4
CATNLQRHGTEAFF - TRBV24-1
CASSYGWTDTQYF - TRBV6-5
CASSFGQGDLNEQFF TRBD1 TRBV12-3/TRBV12-4
CASSSDSGGAPREQFF TRBD2 TRBV7-9
CSVEIAGTDTQYF - TRBV29-1
CASSPSRGTGAQETQYF TRBD1 TRBV7-7
CASRPVKGADTQYF - TRBV6-2/TRBV6-3
CASSPQGLASHNEQFF TRBD2 TRBV13
CSVETGMGYGYTF TRBD1 TRBV29-1
CASTLGGTETSGNTIYF TRBD1 TRBV19
CASSLGEGLGEQYF TRBD2 TRBV5-1
CASSSDATNEKLFF - TRBV12-3/TRBV12-4
CASSQAWSGKNTEAFF - TRBV4-3
CATSTEGPYGVNTEAFF - TRBV15
CASSYQGAADTQYF TRBD1 TRBV6-6
CASSEFSSGWTGELFF TRBD2 TRBV2
CASSLSRGNGYTF - TRBV27
CASASPLEGQGAETQYF TRBD1 TRBV12-5
CASSQDQGENEKLFF - TRBV4-3
CASSPGTVLPAEQYF TRBD1 TRBV2
CASSLSIPLDKNIQYF - TRBV27
CASSLFLSGTGSSPDTQYF - TRBV12-3/TRBV12-4
CASSLPQPYNEQFF - TRBV11-1
CASLPIGLAGWEQYF TRBD2 TRBV28
CASSQDSIRYGYTF - TRBV4-2
CASSRDRWTYNEQFF TRBD1 TRBV6-2/TRBV6-3
CASSLRDPYYEQYF - TRBV7-8
CASSSLDAEGYGYTF - TRBV6-2/TRBV6-3
CSARRTGEDGYTF TRBD1 TRBV20-1
CSARDLWLDRLFF - TRBV20-1
CASSIALATRTYEQYF TRBD2 TRBV19
CASSQDLPLTDEQFF - TRBV4-1
CASSEQVYNSPLHF - TRBV7-6
CASCENTEAFF - TRBV12-3/TRBV12-4